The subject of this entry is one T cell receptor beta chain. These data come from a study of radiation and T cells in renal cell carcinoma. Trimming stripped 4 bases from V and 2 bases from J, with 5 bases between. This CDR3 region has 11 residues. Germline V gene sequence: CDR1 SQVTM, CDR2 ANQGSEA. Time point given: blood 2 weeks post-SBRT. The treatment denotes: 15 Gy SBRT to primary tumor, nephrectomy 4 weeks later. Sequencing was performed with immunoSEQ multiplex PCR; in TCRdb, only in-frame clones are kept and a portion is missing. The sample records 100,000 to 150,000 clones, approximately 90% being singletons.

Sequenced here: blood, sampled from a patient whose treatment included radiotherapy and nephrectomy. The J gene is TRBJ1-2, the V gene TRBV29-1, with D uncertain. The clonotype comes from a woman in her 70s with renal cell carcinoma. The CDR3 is CSVVSNYGYTF. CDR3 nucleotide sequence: TGCAGCGTTGTCAGCAACTATGGCTACACCTTC.